Following are 25 T cell receptor beta chains from one sample sequenced in a study of blood T cell repertoires in COVID-19. The data were produced by immunoSEQ multiplex PCR, yet TCRdb's version contains in-frame clones alone and is incomplete. The table records more than 95,000 clones, about 81% of them present only once. Sequencing input: peripheral blood. These receptor sequences come from a man under 40 with COVID-19, enrolled during active disease.

The chain is built from TRBV28 and TRBJ2-7; 8 bases fit TRBD1. Germline V lookup: CDR1 MDHEN, CDR2 SYDVKM. With V trimmed by 4 bases and J by 3 bases, 8 bases remained unmatched. The CDR3 is made up of 15 amino acids. DNA for the CDR3: TGTGCCAGCAGTTCTAGTCCCGGGACAGGCTACGAGCAGTACTTC. Residues: CASSSSPGTGYEQYF. Full variable domain (outside the CDR3, taken from reference TRBV28 and TRBJ2-7): DVKVTQSSRYLVKRTGEKVFLECVQDMDHENMFWYRQDPGLGLRLIYFSYDVKMKEKGDIPEGYSVSREKKERFSLILESASTNQTSMYLCASSSSPGTGYEQYFGPGTRLTVT.

This clone showed up just once. The CDR3 reads CASKQTADSIYGYTF. The CDR3 DNA follows: TGTGCCAGCAAACAGACGGCCGACAGCATTTATGGCTACACCTTC. V usage is TRBV2 and J usage is TRBJ1-2, with D perhaps TRBD1 (5 bases). The V end lost 7 bases, the J end lost 5 bases, and 20 bases lay between the germline ends. This CDR3 is built from 15 residues. Germline loops: CDR1 SNHLY, CDR2 FYNNEI.

The chain combines TRBV5-6 with TRBJ1-3; the match to TRBD1 covers 7 bases. This CDR3 is 15 amino acids long. V lost 3 bases, J lost 2 bases, and 5 bases stayed unmatched. Per germline, CDR1 SGHDT and CDR2 YYEEEE. The CDR3 region is CASSSGTAAGNTIYF. The CDR3, as DNA: TGTGCCAGCAGCTCGGGGACAGCTGCTGGAAACACCATATATTTT. The variable domain in full, completed from reference TRBV5-6 and TRBJ1-3, reads DAGVTQSPTHLIKTRGQQVTLRCSPKSGHDTVSWYQQALGQGPQFIFQYYEEEERQRGNFPDRFSGHQFPNYSSELNVNALLLGDSALYLCASSSGTAAGNTIYFGEGSWLTVV.

A single count supports this clone. This rearrangement joins TRBV30 to TRBJ2-1; D is uncertain. CDR3 length equals 13 residues. Trimming took 1 base from V and 0 from J, leaving 4 bases between them. The V gene's germline CDR1 is GTSNPN and CDR2 SVGIG (reference sequence). The CDR3 DNA sequence: TGTGCCTGGAGTGGTAACTCCTACAATGAGCAGTTCTTC. It yields the protein CAWSGNSYNEQFF.

The chain uses TRBV24-1 and TRBJ1-4, with TRBD1 identical over 11 bases. This CDR3 comprises 15 residues. J gave up 6 bases and V 3 bases, and 2 bases lay outside the gene matches. Germline CDR1 is KGHDR and CDR2 is SFDVKD. CDR3 sequence reads: CATSDPGQGDEKLFF. CDR3 sequence (DNA): TGTGCCACCAGTGATCCGGGACAGGGGGATGAAAAACTGTTTTTT.

The chain links TRBV5-1 to TRBJ2-5; 13 bases map to TRBD2. J lost 5 bases, V lost 3 bases, and 10 bases had no gene match. The CDR3 sequence is 17 residues long. The germline V gene encodes CDR1 SGHRS and CDR2 YFSETQ. CDR3 in DNA: TGCGCCAGCAGCTCCTCACTAGCGGGGGGGCCTAGCGAGACCCAGTACTTC. Residues: CASSSSLAGGPSETQYF.

This rearrangement joins TRBV20-1 to TRBJ1-2; TRBD1 matches 9 bases. CDR1 and CDR2 (germline): DFQATT, SNEGSKA (reference sequence). Losses at the gene ends were 7 bases for V and 6 bases for J; bases not matched to a gene: 3. This CDR3 contains 11 residues. CDR3 DNA: TGCAGTGTACAGGGGGCTCATGGCTACACCTTC. Translating gives CSVQGAHGYTF.

CDR3 nucleotide sequence: TGTGCCAGCAGCCCACTGACAGGGGGCGCCAGTGAAGCTTTCTTT. This translates into CASSPLTGGASEAFF. V is TRBV7-9 and J is TRBJ1-1; 10 nucleotides agree with TRBD1. Germline values: CDR1 SEHNR, CDR2 FQNEAQ (reference sequence). J was trimmed by 7 bases and V by 5 bases; bases with no gene match: 10. The CDR3 loop spans 15 amino acids.

This clone was detected once. The V gene is TRBV5-1, the J gene TRBJ1-1, with D perhaps TRBD1 (5 bases). With 3 bases removed from V and 8 bases from J, the gap between germline ends came to 14 bases. Germline-derived CDR1 and CDR2 are SGHRS and YFSETQ. The CDR3 runs to 13 residues. As DNA, the CDR3 is TGCGCCAGCAGCTCCTTTAGGGGTCCCGAAGCTTTCTTT. It translates to CASSSFRGPEAFF.

The V gene is TRBV12-3 or TRBV12-4, the J gene TRBJ2-1; 8 positions agree with TRBD2. The ends lost 6 bases at V and 10 bases at J; junction bases unmatched: 8. The CDR3 is 13 amino acids. The CDR3 is CASRPGLAKEQFF. Here the CDR3 DNA reads TGTGCCAGCAGACCTGGACTAGCCAAAGAGCAGTTCTTC.

V is TRBV19 and J is TRBJ1-1; D is perhaps TRBD1 (6 bases). The CDR3 extends over 14 amino acids. The germline gives CDR1 LNHDA, CDR2 SQIVND (reference sequence). V lost 6 bases to trimming and J lost 4 bases, with 15 bases between them. CDR3 nucleotides: TGTGCCAGTAGATGGGGGGGGCGAGTCACTGAAGCTTTCTTT. This translates into CASRWGGRVTEAFF.

V usage is TRBV18 and J usage is TRBJ1-2; D is uncertain. Germline V gene data show CDR1 as KGHSH and CDR2 as LQKENI. V gave up 2 bases and J gave up 4 bases, with 8 bases separating them. CDR3 length equals 13 residues. DNA of the CDR3: TGTGCCAGCTCACCAACAGAAGTCTATGGCTACACCTTC. It yields the protein CASSPTEVYGYTF.

The J gene is TRBJ1-2, the V gene TRBV11-3; D is unresolved. CDR3 length: 13 residues. Germline lookup yields CDR1 SGHNT and CDR2 YENEEA. V gave up 2 bases and J gave up 7 bases, with 11 bases separating them. The DNA for the CDR3 is TGTGCCAGCAGCTTATCTTTTCGGGGTGGCTACACCTTC. It yields the protein CASSLSFRGGYTF. Variable domain in full (rest from reference TRBV11-3 and TRBJ1-2): EAGVVQSPRYKIIEKKQPVAFWCNPISGHNTLYWYLQNLGQGPELLIRYENEEAVDDSQLPKDRFSAERLKGVDSTLKIQPAELGDSAVYLCASSLSFRGGYTFGSGTRLTVV.

The chain links TRBV2 to TRBJ1-1, with 7 bases that match TRBD1. The CDR3 runs to 15 residues. Per germline, CDR1 SNHLY and CDR2 FYNNEI. Losses at the gene ends were 2 bases for V and 5 bases for J; bases not matched to a gene: 8. This CDR3 reads CASSETGVLGTEAFF. DNA for the CDR3: TGTGCCAGCAGTGAAACAGGGGTTTTGGGAACTGAAGCTTTCTTT.

The chain couples TRBV7-2 to TRBJ1-1; weak D call: TRBD1 (6 bases). Trimming took off 5 bases at V and 6 bases at J, with 16 bases between the two ends. CDR1 and CDR2 (germline): SGHTA, FQGNSA. This CDR3 is built from 14 residues. The CDR3: CASSIVGGAPEAFF. The CDR3 DNA reads as TGTGCCAGCAGCATTGTAGGGGGGGCACCTGAAGCTTTCTTT.

The chain carries TRBV30 and TRBJ2-1; D unclear. The CDR3 runs 11 residues. Trimming removed 1 base at V and 8 bases at J, with 6 bases between. The V gene's germline CDR1 is GTSNPN and CDR2 SVGIG (reference sequence). CDR3 sequence: CAWSARDEQFF. The CDR3 DNA reads as TGTGCCTGGAGTGCCCGGGATGAGCAGTTCTTC.

The sample holds one count of this clone. The chain uses TRBV11-3 and TRBJ2-7, with TRBD1 matching 7 bases. V was clipped by 3 bases and J by 3 bases; unmatched bases: 5. The CDR3 is 14 amino acids. In germline, CDR1 is SGHNT, CDR2 YENEEA. CDR3 in amino acids: CASSFGDSYYEQYF. Here the CDR3 DNA reads TGTGCCAGCAGCTTCGGGGACAGCTACTACGAGCAGTACTTC.

This chain links TRBV6-5 with TRBJ2-2, with D possibly being TRBD2 (5 bases). Germline CDR1 is MNHEY and CDR2 is SVGAGI. Trimming cost V 7 bases and J 7 bases, with 13 bases left between them. The CDR3 is made up of 13 amino acids. The CDR3: CASKGEIGGELFF. The CDR3 nucleotides are TGTGCCAGCAAGGGAGAAATCGGCGGGGAGCTGTTTTTT.

V usage is TRBV18 and J usage is TRBJ2-7, with 10 bases that match TRBD2. Germline V gene data show CDR1 as KGHSH and CDR2 as LQKENI. The CDR3 is made up of 16 amino acids. V was clipped by 0 bases and J by 5 bases; unmatched bases: 7. The CDR3 region is CASSPPGISGRNEQYF. In DNA, the CDR3 is TGTGCCAGCTCACCACCTGGTATTAGCGGGAGGAACGAGCAGTACTTC. The full variable domain, its missing parts supplied by reference TRBV18 and TRBJ2-7, is NAGVMQNPRHLVRRRGQEARLRCSPMKGHSHVYWYRQLPEEGLKFMVYLQKENIIDESGMPKERFSAEFPKEGPSILRIQQVVRGDSAAYFCASSPPGISGRNEQYFGPGTRLTVT.

The chain joins TRBV27 to TRBJ1-1; D is ambiguous. CDR3 length: 15 amino acids. V lost 8 bases and J lost 0, with 16 bases in between. Germline V gene sequence: CDR1 MNHEY, CDR2 SMNVEV (reference sequence). The CDR3 region has the DNA TGTGCCAGCGCTGGAGGGTACCATATGAACACTGAAGCTTTCTTT. Translating it yields CASAGGYHMNTEAFF.

CDR3 sequence: CASSPGIRNQPQHF. The CDR3, as DNA: TGTGCCAGCAGCCCAGGGATTCGCAATCAGCCCCAGCATTTT. The chain links TRBV27 to TRBJ1-5; D is possibly TRBD1 (5 bases). The CDR3 runs 14 residues. Germline CDR1 MNHEY, CDR2 SMNVEV (reference sequence). V was pared by 6 bases and J by 2 bases, with 11 bases between.

The CDR3: CASSDTGGDQPQHF. CDR3 coding DNA: TGTGCCAGCAGCGACACAGGGGGTGATCAGCCCCAGCATTTT. The chain links TRBV2 to TRBJ1-5; 8 bases map to TRBD1. The length of the CDR3 is 14 residues. V trimming: 6 bases; J trimming: 5 bases; junction bases outside the gene matches: 6. CDR1 and CDR2 from the germline V gene are SNHLY and FYNNEI.

This sequence joins TRBV19 and TRBJ2-3; 8 bases agree with TRBD2. Trimming cost V 8 bases and J 5 bases; bases outside gene matches: 6. The CDR3 covers 13 residues. Germline CDR1 LNHDA, CDR2 SQIVND (reference sequence). CDR3 bases: TGTGCCAGTGGACGACTAGCGCAAGATACGCAGTATTTT. This encodes CASGRLAQDTQYF.

The J gene is TRBJ2-7, the V gene TRBV3-1 (or the pseudogene TRBV3-2); the D is unclear. The CDR3 runs to 14 residues. From germline, CDR1 is LGHDT and CDR2 YNNKEL (reference sequence). Between the trimmed V and J ends, which lost 2 bases and 3 bases, there was a span of 11 bases. As DNA, the CDR3 is TGTGCCAGCAGCCAAATAGGCGGATACTACGAGCAGTACTTC. It is translated as CASSQIGGYYEQYF.

CDR3 amino acids: CASSLGQGPNSPLHF. The CDR3 DNA reads TGTGCCAGCAGCTTAGGACAGGGACCTAATTCACCCCTCCACTTT. This chain connects TRBV7-6 to TRBJ1-6; 7 bases match TRBD1. CDR1 SGHVS and CDR2 FNYEAQ come from the germline V gene. V trimming: 1 base; J trimming: 6 bases; junction bases outside the gene matches: 3. The CDR3 spans 15 residues.